The text below deals with one T cell receptor beta chain. These data are taken from a study of cytomegalovirus exposure and HLA in healthy donors. Overall study: A later analysis reported the same platform for the 110 or so validation repertoires and the roughly 700 first-cohort repertoires.

Clones were sequenced by immunoSEQ multiplex PCR, and TCRdb holds only the in-frame ones, with some missing. The sample holds around 230,000 clones, approximately 86% seen once. Looked up from germline, CDR1 is SGHRS and CDR2 is YFSETQ. The CDR3 extends over 16 amino acids. V was clipped by 4 bases and J by 3 bases, with 17 bases between them. Sequences were obtained from PBMCs. The gene calls are TRBV5-1 and TRBJ1-5; D unresolved. The source is a woman aged 25-40 years in good health and CMV-seropositive. The CDR3 loop reads CASSPDGNPANQPQHF. DNA of the CDR3: TGCGCCAGCAGCCCCGACGGGAATCCCGCCAATCAGCCCCAGCATTTT. Complete variable domain (other parts from reference TRBV5-1 and TRBJ1-5): KAGVTQTPRYLIKTRGQQVTLSCSPISGHRSVSWYQQTPGQGLQFLFEYFSETQRNKGNFPGRFSGRQFSNSRSEMNVSTLELGDSALYLCASSPDGNPANQPQHFGDGTRLSIL.